This is a list of T cell receptor beta chains from one sample in a study of T cell repertoires in cytomegalovirus infection. TCRdb called the reads again in MiXCR, with one record for every CDR3 protein. The sample consists of a few hundred thousand distinct CDR3 sequences, around 27% of them appearing once. Sequencing was done on a sample of PBMCs. All receptors come from a human donor in good health (CMV status not recorded). Some clones in this sample may be carry-over from other donors' samples. Each CDR3 is given with its conserved first and last residue. A D gene is named only where the DNA matches it firmly. Size values are once, few and many counts, or a class for expanded clones, and some rows have none.

J,length,size,V,D,CDR3,DNA
TRBJ2-1,15,NA,TRBV4-1,NA,CASRGLVSSYNEQFF,TGCGCCAGCAGGGGACTGGTGAGCTCCTACAATGAGCAGTTCTTC
TRBJ2-3,17,many,TRBV7-2,TRBD2,CASGGSRTSGTTDTQYF,TGTGCCAGCGGAGGATCTAGGACTAGCGGGACCACAGATACGCAGTATTTT
TRBJ2-1,12,NA,TRBV20-1,TRBD2,CSVVAGIDEQFF,TGCAGTGTCGTAGCGGGAATCGATGAGCAGTTCTTC
TRBJ2-2,15,many,TRBV7-2,NA,CASSLVRANTGELFF,TGTGCCAGCAGCTTAGTCCGAGCGAACACCGGGGAGCTGTTTTTT
TRBJ1-5,18,NA,TRBV6-2/TRBV6-3,TRBD1,CASSRRQGNIYSNQPQHF,TGTGCCAGCAGCCGAAGACAGGGGAATATCTATAGCAATCAGCCCCAGCATTTT
TRBJ2-5,15,NA,TRBV7-8,NA,CASSLMWTGQETQYF,TGTGCCAGCAGCTTAATGTGGACGGGACAAGAGACCCAGTACTTC
TRBJ2-3,15,many,TRBV2,TRBD2,CASTLAGGVTDTQYF,TGTGCCAGCACCCTAGCGGGAGGGGTCACAGATACGCAGTATTTT
TRBJ2-5,15,NA,TRBV27,TRBD2,CASSLMGGPKETQYF,TGTGCCAGCAGTTTAATGGGAGGGCCTAAAGAGACCCAGTACTTC
TRBJ2-4,12,NA,TRBV7-2,NA,CASSLQYTRLYF,TGTGCCAGCAGCTTACAGTATACCCGTTTGTACTTC
TRBJ2-7,15,few,TRBV3-1,NA,CASSSGGGSSYEQYF,TGTGCCAGCAGTTCTGGCGGGGGCAGCTCCTACGAGCAGTACTTC
TRBJ2-4,11,NA,TRBV11-2,NA,CASSLDRLQYF,TGTGCCAGCAGCTTAGATCGCCTTCAGTACTTC
TRBJ2-1,11,NA,TRBV20-1,NA,CSASQGNEQFF,TGCAGTGCTTCTCAGGGGAATGAGCAGTTCTTC
TRBJ2-7,15,many,TRBV7-2,TRBD2,CASSLSSGLAYEQYF,TGTGCCAGCAGCTTATCTAGCGGGCTTGCCTACGAGCAGTACTTC
TRBJ1-6,13,NA,TRBV29-1,NA,CSARDGGGSPLHF,TGCAGCGCTCGAGATGGAGGTGGTTCACCCCTCCACTTT
TRBJ1-1,12,NA,TRBV12-3/TRBV12-4,NA,CASSDGPRRAFF,TGTGCCAGCAGTGACGGGCCTCGGAGGGCTTTCTTT
TRBJ2-4,17,NA,TRBV5-1,TRBD1,CASSPGQGILAKNIQYF,TGCGCCAGCAGCCCCGGACAGGGAATTTTGGCCAAAAACATTCAGTACTTC
TRBJ2-2,16,NA,TRBV4-1,NA,CASSHSDSLNTGELFF,TGTGCCAGCAGCCATTCCGACAGCCTGAACACCGGGGAGCTGTTTTTT
TRBJ1-6,17,NA,TRBV28,NA,CASSSPGVGSYNSPLHF,TGTGCCAGCAGTTCCCCAGGGGTGGGCTCCTATAATTCACCCCTCCACTTT
TRBJ1-1,15,medium-sized,TRBV7-2,NA,CASSPRARAVTEAFF,TGTGCCAGCAGCCCACGGGCCCGGGCGGTCACTGAAGCTTTCTTT
TRBJ2-4,17,many,TRBV7-2,TRBD2,CASSWESGRGSKNIQYF,TGTGCCAGCAGCTGGGAAAGCGGGAGGGGTTCCAAAAACATTCAGTACTTC
TRBJ1-1,16,NA,TRBV18,NA,CASTRDPGSLGTEAFF,TGTGCCAGCACCCGGGACCCAGGATCCCTGGGAACTGAAGCTTTCTTT
TRBJ1-1,14,NA,TRBV5-8,NA,CASSFRGLYTEAFF,TGTGCCAGCAGCTTTCGGGGGCTGTACACTGAAGCTTTCTTT
TRBJ2-7,15,few,TRBV4-3,NA,CASSQDLGDNYEQYF,TGCGCCAGCAGCCAAGATCTGGGGGATAACTACGAGCAGTACTTC
TRBJ2-3,13,NA,TRBV20-1,NA,CSAEAGWTDTQYF,TGCAGTGCAGAGGCGGGCTGGACAGATACGCAGTATTTT
TRBJ1-6,13,NA,TRBV6-5,NA,CASSDTTGRRIVF,TGTGCCAGCAGTGACACGACAGGCAGGCGTATAGTCTTT
TRBJ1-2,14,NA,TRBV6-1,NA,CASSERSANYGYTF,TGTGCCAGCAGTGAGAGATCCGCCAACTATGGCTACACCTTC
TRBJ2-3,15,NA,TRBV12-3/TRBV12-4,TRBD2,CASSPGLAGAYTQYF,TGTGCCAGCAGTCCGGGACTAGCGGGAGCGTATACGCAGTATTTT
TRBJ2-4,15,NA,TRBV12-3/TRBV12-4,TRBD2,CASSDSGSGKNIQYF,TGTGCCAGCAGCGATAGCGGGAGTGGCAAAAACATTCAGTACTTC
TRBJ2-3,15,few,TRBV28,NA,CASSLISAGGDTQYF,TGTGCCAGCAGTTTAATCAGTGCTGGGGGAGATACGCAGTATTTT
TRBJ2-1,14,many,TRBV6-2/TRBV6-3,NA,CASKKAGPNNEQFF,TGTGCCAGCAAGAAGGCGGGGCCAAACAATGAGCAGTTCTTC
TRBJ2-2,15,NA,TRBV24-1,NA,CATGVASKVKGELFF,TGTGCCACCGGGGTGGCCAGCAAAGTAAAGGGGGAGCTGTTTTTT
TRBJ2-1,17,few,TRBV12-5,TRBD2,CASGLIPGLASYNEQFF,TGTGCTAGTGGTTTGATTCCGGGACTAGCCTCCTACAATGAGCAGTTCTTC
TRBJ1-5,14,NA,TRBV6-6,NA,CASSYLGREQPQHF,TGTGCCAGCAGTTACCTGGGACGTGAGCAGCCCCAGCATTTT
TRBJ2-7,17,few,TRBV10-3,TRBD2,CAISESVPAGESYEQYF,TGTGCCATCAGTGAGTCTGTCCCAGCGGGAGAGTCCTACGAGCAGTACTTC
TRBJ1-1,15,few,TRBV6-6,NA,CASSYSIVGLTEAFF,TGTGCCAGCAGTTACTCGATAGTAGGGCTCACTGAAGCTTTCTTT
TRBJ2-1,18,few,TRBV6-2/TRBV6-3,TRBD2,CASSSSHLLGLGANEQFF,TGTGCCAGCAGTTCTTCCCACCTTCTCGGACTAGGGGCCAATGAGCAGTTCTTC
TRBJ1-5,15,many,TRBV7-9,NA,CASSLGDASNQPQHF,TGTGCCAGCAGCTTAGGCGACGCTAGCAATCAGCCCCAGCATTTT
TRBJ2-7,14,many,TRBV7-2,TRBD1,CASSPDRVVSEQYF,TGTGCCAGCAGCCCAGACAGGGTAGTCTCCGAGCAGTACTTC
TRBJ2-7,13,few,TRBV4-1,TRBD1,CATSGTEAYEQYF,TGCGCCACCTCTGGGACAGAAGCCTACGAGCAGTACTTC
TRBJ2-1,15,NA,TRBV10-3,TRBD1,CAISGPGTADNEQFF,TGTGCCATCAGTGGCCCCGGGACAGCTGACAATGAGCAGTTCTTC
TRBJ1-4,15,few,TRBV25-1,TRBD1,CASRRVVQGVEKLFF,TGTGCCAGCAGGAGGGTGGTCCAGGGGGTCGAAAAACTGTTTTTT